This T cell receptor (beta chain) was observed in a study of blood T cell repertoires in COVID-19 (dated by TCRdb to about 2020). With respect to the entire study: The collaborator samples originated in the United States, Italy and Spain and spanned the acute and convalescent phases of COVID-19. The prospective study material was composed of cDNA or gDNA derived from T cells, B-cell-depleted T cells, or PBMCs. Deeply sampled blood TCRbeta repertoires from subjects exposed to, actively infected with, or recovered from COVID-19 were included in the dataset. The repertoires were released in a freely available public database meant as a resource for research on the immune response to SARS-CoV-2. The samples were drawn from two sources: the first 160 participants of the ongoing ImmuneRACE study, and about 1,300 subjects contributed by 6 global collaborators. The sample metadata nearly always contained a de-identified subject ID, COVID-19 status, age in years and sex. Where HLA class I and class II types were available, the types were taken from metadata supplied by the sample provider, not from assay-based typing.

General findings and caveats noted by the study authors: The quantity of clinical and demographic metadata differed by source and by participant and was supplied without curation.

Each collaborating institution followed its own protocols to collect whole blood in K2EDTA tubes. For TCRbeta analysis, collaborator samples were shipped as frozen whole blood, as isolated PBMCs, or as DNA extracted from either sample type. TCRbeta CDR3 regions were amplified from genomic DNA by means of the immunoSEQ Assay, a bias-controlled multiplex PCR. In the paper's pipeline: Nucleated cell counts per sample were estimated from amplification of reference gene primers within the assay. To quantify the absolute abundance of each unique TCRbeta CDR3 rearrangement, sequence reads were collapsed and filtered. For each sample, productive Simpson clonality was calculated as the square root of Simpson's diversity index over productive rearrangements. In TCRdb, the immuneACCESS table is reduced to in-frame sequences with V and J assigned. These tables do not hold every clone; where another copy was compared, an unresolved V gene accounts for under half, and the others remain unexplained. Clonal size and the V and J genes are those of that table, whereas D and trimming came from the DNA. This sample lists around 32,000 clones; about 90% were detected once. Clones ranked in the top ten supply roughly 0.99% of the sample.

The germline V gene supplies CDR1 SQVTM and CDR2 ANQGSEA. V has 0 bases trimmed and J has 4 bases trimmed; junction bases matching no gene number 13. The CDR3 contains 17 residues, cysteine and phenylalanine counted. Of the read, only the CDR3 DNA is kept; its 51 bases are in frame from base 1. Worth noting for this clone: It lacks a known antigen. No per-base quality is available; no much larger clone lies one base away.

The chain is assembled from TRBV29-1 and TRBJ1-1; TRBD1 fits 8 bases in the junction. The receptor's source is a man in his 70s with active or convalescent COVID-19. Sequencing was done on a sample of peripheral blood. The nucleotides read TGCAGCGTTGAAGATCCGAGGAGCAGGGGGCTACTCACTGAAGCTTTCTTT. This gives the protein CSVEDPRSRGLLTEAFF.